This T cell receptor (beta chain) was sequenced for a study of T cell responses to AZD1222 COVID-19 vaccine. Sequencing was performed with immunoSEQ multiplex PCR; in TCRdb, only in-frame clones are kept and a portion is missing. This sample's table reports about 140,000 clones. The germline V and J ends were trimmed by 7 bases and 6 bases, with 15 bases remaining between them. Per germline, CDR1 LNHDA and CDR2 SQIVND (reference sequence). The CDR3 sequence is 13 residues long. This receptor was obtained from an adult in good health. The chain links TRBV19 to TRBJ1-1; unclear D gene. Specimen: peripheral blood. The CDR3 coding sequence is TGTGCCAGTACCCCCGACGGACGGGCTGAAGCTTTCTTT. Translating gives CASTPDGRAEAFF.